Each of the 25 T cell receptor beta chains below was sequenced from the same sample in a study of blood T cell repertoires in COVID-19. Data came from immunoSEQ multiplex PCR; TCRdb stores just in-frame clones and leaves some out. The table has roughly 200,000 clones, roughly 82% seen once. Sequenced: peripheral blood. The origin of the receptors is a human donor in a cohort sampled during active COVID-19.

The rearrangement links TRBV2 to TRBJ1-1; D call uncertain. This CDR3 region has 14 residues. Germline V gives CDR1 SNHLY, CDR2 FYNNEI. V lost 4 bases, J lost 0 bases, and 9 bases lay in between. The CDR3 DNA follows: TGTGCCAGCAGTGGACTAGGCCTGAACACTGAAGCTTTCTTT. It is translated as CASSGLGLNTEAFF.

This sequence joins TRBV4-1 and TRBJ2-7, with 8 bases identical to TRBD2. The V segment lost 5 bases and the J segment 7 bases; nucleotides outside the gene matches: 7. Germline V gene data show CDR1 as MGHRA and CDR2 as YSYEKL. CDR3 length: 13 residues. CDR3 in amino acids: CASSSGTRKEQYF. CDR3 DNA sequence: TGCGCCAGCAGCTCCGGGACTAGAAAGGAGCAGTACTTC.

This clone has a handful of counts. CDR3 region: CASSSQGQASGYTF. The CDR3 DNA reads TGTGCCAGCAGCTCTCAAGGACAGGCGTCGGGCTACACCTTC. The chain carries TRBV7-2 and TRBJ1-2, with 7 bases fitting TRBD1. V shed 4 bases, J shed 8 bases, and the junction held 10 bases outside the gene matches. The CDR3 is 14 amino acids. Germline V gene lookup returns CDR1 SGHTA and CDR2 FQGNSA.

This clone was seen a single time. CDR3 bases: TGCGCCAGCAGCTTGGAGCGGCAGTACGAGCAGTACTTC. Residues: CASSLERQYEQYF. The chain uses TRBV5-1 and TRBJ2-7; possibly TRBD2 for D (5 bases). Germline loops: CDR1 SGHRS, CDR2 YFSETQ. The CDR3 has 13 amino acids. Trimming removed 0 bases at V and 4 bases at J, with 8 bases between.

This chain uses TRBV10-2 with TRBJ2-1, with a possible D match to TRBD2 (6 bases). The germline CDR1 and CDR2 sequences are WSHSY and SAAADI. This CDR3 has 14 residues. V shed 6 bases and J shed 6 bases, with 15 bases lying between them. CDR3 sequence: CASRTSTPLNEQFF. In nucleotides, the CDR3 is TGCGCCAGCAGGACTAGTACTCCCCTCAATGAGCAGTTCTTC.

The chain links TRBV10-3 to TRBJ2-7, with 9 bases fitting TRBD1. Germline lookup yields CDR1 ENHRY and CDR2 SYGVKD. V was pared by 5 bases and J by 3 bases, with 5 bases of the junction left unmatched. CDR3 length: 14 residues. CDR3 sequence: CAISPPGQGYEQYF. The CDR3 DNA reads TGTGCCATCAGTCCTCCGGGACAGGGCTACGAGCAGTACTTC.

V and J are TRBV5-1 and TRBJ2-3; D call uncertain. The V end was cut by 4 bases, the J end by 0 bases, with 15 bases between. The germline gives CDR1 SGHRS, CDR2 YFSETQ. The CDR3 totals 16 residues. The CDR3 reads CASSQTPTSSTDTQYF. The CDR3 nucleotides are TGCGCCAGCAGCCAAACCCCTACCTCTAGCACAGATACGCAGTATTTT.

This chain joins TRBV7-2 and TRBJ2-3, with 9 bases matching TRBD2. Germline CDR1 is SGHTA and CDR2 is FQGNSA. The ends lost 1 base at V and 2 bases at J; junction bases unmatched: 4. The CDR3 length is 16 residues. CDR3: CASSLVPSGTTDTQYF. The CDR3 DNA follows: TGTGCCAGCAGCTTAGTACCTAGCGGGACCACAGATACGCAGTATTTT.

This sequence joins TRBV10-1 and TRBJ1-1, with 7 bases lining up with TRBD1. CDR1 and CDR2 (germline): WNHNN, SYGVQD (reference sequence). The CDR3 has 12 residues. Unmatched junction bases numbered 6, after V lost 5 bases and J lost 9 bases. CDR3 in DNA: TGCGCCAGCAGTCCAAGGACAGGCAAAGCTTTCTTT. It yields the protein CASSPRTGKAFF.

The V gene is TRBV19, the J gene TRBJ2-7; 10 bases agree with TRBD1. CDR3 length equals 15 residues. Germline trimming cut 5 bases from V and 3 bases from J; bases unmatched to any gene: 7. Germline CDR1 LNHDA, CDR2 SQIVND (reference sequence). CDR3 DNA: TGTGCCAGTAGTGTCGGGACAGGGGATTACTACGAGCAGTACTTC. It is translated as CASSVGTGDYYEQYF.

This clone was observed a handful of times. The J gene is TRBJ1-2, the V gene TRBV9; TRBD1 agrees at 8 bases. This CDR3 is 13 amino acids long. Trimming at V came to 4 bases and at J to 8 bases, leaving 7 bases not matched to a gene. Germline assignment: CDR1 SGDLS and CDR2 YYNGEE. For the CDR3, the DNA is TGTGCCAGCAGCCCCAGACAGGGGCTCGGCTACACCTTC. Its translation is CASSPRQGLGYTF.

The rearrangement links TRBV19 to TRBJ2-7; 8 bases are shared with TRBD2. The V gene's germline CDR1 is LNHDA and CDR2 SQIVND (reference sequence). The CDR3 is made up of 14 amino acids. The junction had 11 bases not matched to a gene; V was cut back by 6 bases and J by 7 bases. The CDR3 bases are TGTGCCAGTAGCTCCTTTAGCGGGACGGGGGAGCAGTACTTC. Translating it yields CASSSFSGTGEQYF. Looking up the rest from reference TRBV19 and TRBJ2-7 gives the full variable domain: DGGITQSPKYLFRKEGQNVTLSCEQNLNHDAMYWYRQDPGQGLRLIYYSQIVNDFQKGDIAEGYSVSREKKESFPLTVTSAQKNPTAFYLCASSSFSGTGEQYFGPGTRLTVT.

The chain links TRBV2 to TRBJ1-1; D gene ambiguous. Trimming took off 1 base at V and 7 bases at J, with 7 bases between the two ends. This CDR3 is built from 12 residues. CDR1 is SNHLY, CDR2 FYNNEI, per germline. The CDR3 bases are TGTGCCAGCAGTGAAGGACTGTATGAAGCTTTCTTT. It codes for CASSEGLYEAFF.

The chain has TRBV18 and TRBJ2-1; TRBD1 matches at 9 bases. J gave up 6 bases and V 1 base, and 4 bases lay outside the gene matches. The CDR3 contains 15 residues. CDR1 is KGHSH, CDR2 LQKENI, per germline. The CDR3 loop reads CASSPLGQGGNEQFF. The CDR3 coding sequence is TGTGCCAGCTCACCACTGGGACAGGGAGGCAATGAGCAGTTCTTC. Based on the CDR3 plus reference TRBV18 and TRBJ2-1, the full variable domain is NAGVMQNPRHLVRRRGQEARLRCSPMKGHSHVYWYRQLPEEGLKFMVYLQKENIIDESGMPKERFSAEFPKEGPSILRIQQVVRGDSAAYFCASSPLGQGGNEQFFGPGTRLTVL.

CDR3 amino acids: CSAPAGRAQHF. CDR3 nucleotide sequence: TGCAGTGCTCCCGCCGGGAGGGCCCAGCATTTT. The V and J genes are TRBV20-1 and TRBJ1-5; D gene ambiguous. This CDR3 contains 11 residues. Germline CDR1 and CDR2: DFQATT and SNEGSKA (reference sequence). The V end lost 5 bases, the J end lost 11 bases, and 13 bases lay between the germline ends.

This rearrangement joins TRBV19 to TRBJ2-1; D not certain. The CDR3 has 16 amino acids. Germline CDR1 reads LNHDA; CDR2 reads SQIVND (reference sequence). V lost 3 bases, J lost 6 bases, and 18 bases lay in between. CDR3 in DNA: TGTGCCAGTAGTATTCGCCGCGTAGATGCGAGCAATGAGCAGTTCTTC. Protein: CASSIRRVDASNEQFF.

There are many counts of this clone. V and J are TRBV28 and TRBJ2-7, with TRBD2 matching over 8 bases. This CDR3 has 16 amino acids. Germline V lookup: CDR1 MDHEN, CDR2 SYDVKM. Trimming cost V 4 bases and J 5 bases; bases outside gene matches: 13. As DNA, the CDR3 is TGTGCCAGCAGTTCTCCGTCGGGCGGGAGGAACAACGAGCAGTACTTC. It translates to CASSSPSGGRNNEQYF. The full variable domain, rest sourced from reference TRBV28 and TRBJ2-7, is DVKVTQSSRYLVKRTGEKVFLECVQDMDHENMFWYRQDPGLGLRLIYFSYDVKMKEKGDIPEGYSVSREKKERFSLILESASTNQTSMYLCASSSPSGGRNNEQYFGPGTRLTVT.

For the CDR3, the DNA is TGTGCCAGCAGCCCTGGACTAGTACCCTACGAGCAGTACTTC. As protein: CASSPGLVPYEQYF. This chain uses TRBV5-6 with TRBJ2-7; 7 nucleotides match TRBD2. Germline values: CDR1 SGHDT, CDR2 YYEEEE. This CDR3 has 14 residues. Trimming at V came to 4 bases and at J to 2 bases, leaving 6 bases not matched to a gene.

The rearrangement links TRBV10-2 to TRBJ2-5; 8 nucleotides match TRBD2. Germline V lookup: CDR1 WSHSY, CDR2 SAAADI. The V gene end was trimmed by 7 bases and the J gene end by 2 bases; junction bases not matched to a gene: 3. The CDR3 is made up of 13 amino acids. As DNA, the CDR3 is TGCGCCAGCAACCTAGCGGGTCAAGAGACCCAGTACTTC. Encoded protein: CASNLAGQETQYF.

The chain carries TRBV2 and TRBJ2-7; D remains unclear. There are 14 residues in the CDR3. V was cut by 7 bases and J by 6 bases, with 19 bases left in between. CDR1 is SNHLY, CDR2 FYNNEI, per germline. The CDR3 region is CASNKYIDISEQYF. CDR3 sequence (DNA): TGTGCCAGCAATAAATACATCGACATAAGCGAGCAGTACTTC.

The genes are TRBV28 and TRBJ2-5, with a tentative D call TRBD1 (7 bases). Looked up from germline, CDR1 is MDHEN and CDR2 is SYDVKM. V was cut by 7 bases and J by 4 bases, with 16 bases left in between. The CDR3 is 14 residues long. This CDR3 reads CASTLQGGVETQYF. CDR3 nucleotide sequence: TGTGCCAGCACCTTGCAGGGGGGAGTAGAGACCCAGTACTTC.

This chain links TRBV18 with TRBJ2-3; tentative D call: TRBD2 (5 bases). This CDR3 comprises 14 residues. V shed 4 bases and J shed 4 bases, with 12 bases lying between them. Per the germline V gene, CDR1 is KGHSH and CDR2 is LQKENI. The CDR3 loop is CASSQRFGADTQYF. In nucleotides, the CDR3 is TGTGCCAGCTCACAACGCTTCGGGGCAGATACGCAGTATTTT.

The V call is TRBV4-2, the J call TRBJ2-7, with 8 positions matching TRBD1. The CDR3 sequence is 20 residues long. J lost 0 bases, V lost 3 bases, and 19 bases had no gene match. From germline, CDR1 is LGHNA and CDR2 YNFKEQ. For the CDR3, the DNA is TGTGCCAGCAGCCAGCATGGCGGACAGGGCCTCCTGAAAGCCTCCTACGAGCAGTACTTC. The encoded protein is CASSQHGGQGLLKASYEQYF.

This chain joins TRBV27 and TRBJ2-2, with 8 bases fitting TRBD1. CDR3 length: 17 residues. J gave up 3 bases and V 4 bases, and 10 bases lay outside the gene matches. Germline V gives CDR1 MNHEY, CDR2 SMNVEV (reference sequence). The CDR3 loop reads CASSSQTGVWYTGELFF. The CDR3 nucleotides are TGTGCCAGCAGTTCCCAGACAGGGGTATGGTACACCGGGGAGCTGTTTTTT.

The chain joins TRBV18 to TRBJ2-2, with 8 bases lining up with TRBD2. The germline V gene encodes CDR1 KGHSH and CDR2 LQKENI. With 2 bases clipped from V and 6 bases from J, the junction kept 8 bases outside the gene matches. This CDR3 has 16 residues. The DNA of the CDR3 is TGTGCCAGCTCACCAAAAAAGACTAGCGCTCCCGGGGAGCTGTTTTTT. Translating gives CASSPKKTSAPGELFF.